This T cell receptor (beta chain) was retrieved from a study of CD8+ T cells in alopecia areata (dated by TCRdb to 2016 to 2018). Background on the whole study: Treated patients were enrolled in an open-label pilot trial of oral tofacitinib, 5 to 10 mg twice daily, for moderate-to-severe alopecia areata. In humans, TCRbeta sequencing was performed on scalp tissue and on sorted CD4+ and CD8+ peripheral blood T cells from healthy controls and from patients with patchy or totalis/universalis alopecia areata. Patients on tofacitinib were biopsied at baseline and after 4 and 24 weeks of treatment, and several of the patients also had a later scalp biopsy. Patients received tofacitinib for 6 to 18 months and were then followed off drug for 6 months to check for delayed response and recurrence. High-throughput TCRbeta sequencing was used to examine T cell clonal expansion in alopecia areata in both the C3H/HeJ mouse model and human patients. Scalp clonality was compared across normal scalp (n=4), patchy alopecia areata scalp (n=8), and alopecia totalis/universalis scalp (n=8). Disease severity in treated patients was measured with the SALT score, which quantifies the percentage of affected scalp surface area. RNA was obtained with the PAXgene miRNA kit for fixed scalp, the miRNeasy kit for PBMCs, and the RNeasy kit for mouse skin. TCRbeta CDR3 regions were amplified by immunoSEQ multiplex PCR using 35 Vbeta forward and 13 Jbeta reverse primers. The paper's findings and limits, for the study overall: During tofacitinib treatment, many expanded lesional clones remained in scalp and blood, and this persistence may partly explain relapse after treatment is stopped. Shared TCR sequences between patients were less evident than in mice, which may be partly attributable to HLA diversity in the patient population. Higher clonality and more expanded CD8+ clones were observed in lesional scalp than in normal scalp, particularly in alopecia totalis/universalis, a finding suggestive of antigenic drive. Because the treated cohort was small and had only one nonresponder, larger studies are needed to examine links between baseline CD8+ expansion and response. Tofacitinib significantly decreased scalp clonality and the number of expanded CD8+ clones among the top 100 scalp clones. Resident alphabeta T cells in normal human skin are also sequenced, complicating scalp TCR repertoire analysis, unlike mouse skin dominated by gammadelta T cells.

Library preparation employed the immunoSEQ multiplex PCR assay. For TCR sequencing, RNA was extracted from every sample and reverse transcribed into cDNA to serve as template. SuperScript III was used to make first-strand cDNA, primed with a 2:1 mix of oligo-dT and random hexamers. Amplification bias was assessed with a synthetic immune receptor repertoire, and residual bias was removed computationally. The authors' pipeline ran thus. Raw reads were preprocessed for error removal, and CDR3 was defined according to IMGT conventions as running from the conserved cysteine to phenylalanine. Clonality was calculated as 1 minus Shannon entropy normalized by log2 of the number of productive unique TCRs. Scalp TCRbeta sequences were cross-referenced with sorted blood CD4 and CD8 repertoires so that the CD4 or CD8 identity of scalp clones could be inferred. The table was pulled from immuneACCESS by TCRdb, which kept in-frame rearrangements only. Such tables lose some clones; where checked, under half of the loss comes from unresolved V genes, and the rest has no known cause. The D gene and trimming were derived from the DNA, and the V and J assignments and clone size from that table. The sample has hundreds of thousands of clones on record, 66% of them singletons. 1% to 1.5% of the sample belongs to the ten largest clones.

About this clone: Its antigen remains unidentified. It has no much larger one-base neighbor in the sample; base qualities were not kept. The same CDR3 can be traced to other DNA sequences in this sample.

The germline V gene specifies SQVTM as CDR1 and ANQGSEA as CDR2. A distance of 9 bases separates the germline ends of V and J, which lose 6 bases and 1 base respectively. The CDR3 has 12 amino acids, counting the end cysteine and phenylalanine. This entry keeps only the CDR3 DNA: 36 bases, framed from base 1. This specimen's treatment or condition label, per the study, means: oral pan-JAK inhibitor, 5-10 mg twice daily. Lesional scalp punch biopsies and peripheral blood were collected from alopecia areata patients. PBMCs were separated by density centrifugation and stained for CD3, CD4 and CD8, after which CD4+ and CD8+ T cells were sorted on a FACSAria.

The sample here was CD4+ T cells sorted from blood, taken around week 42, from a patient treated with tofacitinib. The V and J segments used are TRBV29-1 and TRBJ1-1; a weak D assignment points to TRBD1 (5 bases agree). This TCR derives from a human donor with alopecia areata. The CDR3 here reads CSVVQGNTEAFF. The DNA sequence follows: TGCAGCGTGGTTCAGGGGAACACTGAAGCTTTCTTT.